Each of the 18 T cell receptor beta chains below was sequenced from the same sample in a study of T cell repertoires in cytomegalovirus infection (dated by TCRdb to between 2018 and 2021). Sequencing was performed on an Illumina HiSeq 1500. TCRdb reanalyzed the raw reads on its own, using fastp at Q25 for trimming and MiXCR for clone calling, and kept in-frame beta chains. Rows with one shared CDR3 protein collapse into an entry with the most common genes and DNA. For this sample there are some 680,000 distinct CDR3 sequences; approximately 40% appear just once. About 2.8% of the sample goes to the ten largest clones. Material for sequencing was PBMCs. These receptors were collected from a human donor in good health (CMV status not recorded). Some clones in this sample may be carry-over from other donors' samples.

As to this clonotype: Its ends do not fully match the called genes, so a read error is possible. This sequence joins TRBV7-6 and TRBJ1-1; D is ambiguous. Germline assignment: CDR1 SGHVS and CDR2 FNYEAQ. The CDR3 sequence is 13 residues long. In DNA form, the CDR3 reads TGTTCCAGCAGCGCCTTGGGGTACACTGAAGCTTTCTTT. Translating it yields CSSSALGYTEAFF.

This clonotype was seen a handful of times. J is TRBJ2-7 and V is TRBV28; tentatively, D is TRBD2 (5 bases). CDR1 and CDR2 from the germline V gene are MDHEN and SYDVKM. This CDR3 contains 13 residues. V was cut by 7 bases and J by 4 bases, with 14 bases left in between. The CDR3 nucleotides are TGTGCCAGCACCCCCGTCGGGATTTACGAGCAGTACTTC. Translated: CASTPVGIYEQYF.

This clonotype was seen repeatedly, ten times or more. This sequence joins TRBV7-8 and TRBJ2-2, with D possibly TRBD1 on 5 matching bases. The germline V gene has CDR1 SGHVS and CDR2 FQNEAQ. The V end was cut by 1 base, the J end by 6 bases, with 12 bases between. The CDR3 has 15 residues. This chain's CDR3 is CASSLEGMVSGELFF. CDR3 nucleotides: TGTGCCAGCAGCTTAGAGGGGATGGTGTCCGGGGAGCTGTTTTTT.

In regard to this clonotype: A much larger clone is a single base away; this may be a read error. The V and J genes are TRBV7-2 and TRBJ1-5; D is unresolved. With 3 bases removed from V and 7 bases from J, the gap between germline ends came to 10 bases. The CDR3 extends over 13 amino acids. CDR1 is SGHTA, CDR2 FQGNSA, per germline. The CDR3 DNA reads TGTGCCAGCAGCTTCCGCGAGAGACAGCCCCAGCATTTT. It codes for CASSFRERQPQHF.

The chain carries TRBV27 and TRBJ2-7; D not certain. This CDR3 contains 14 residues. V was shortened by 0 bases and J by 2 bases, with 8 bases between the two germline ends. CDR1 is MNHEY and CDR2 is SMNVEV in the germline V gene (reference sequence). CDR3 loop: CASSLSFSAYEQYF. In DNA, the CDR3 is TGTGCCAGCAGTTTATCGTTTTCGGCCTACGAGCAGTACTTC.

A few counts support this clonotype. V and J are TRBV2 and TRBJ2-3, with D perhaps matching TRBD2 (5 bases). The CDR3 is made up of 16 amino acids. From germline, CDR1 is SNHLY and CDR2 FYNNEI. V lost 2 bases to trimming and J lost 0 bases, with 12 bases between them. CDR3 in DNA: TGTGCCAGCAGTGAATACGGAGCGGCTAGCACAGATACGCAGTATTTT. This gives the protein CASSEYGAASTDTQYF.

This chain links TRBV20-1 with TRBJ2-7; TRBD1 might be the D (6 bases). Germline lookup yields CDR1 DFQATT and CDR2 SNEGSKA (reference sequence). The CDR3 is made up of 11 amino acids. The germline V and J ends were trimmed by 5 bases and 4 bases, with 9 bases remaining between them. The CDR3 DNA sequence: TGCAGTGCTCAAAGGGGGTACGAGCAGTACTTC. The encoded protein is CSAQRGYEQYF.

The CDR3 region is CASSILRVTSEQFF. CDR3 in DNA: TGTGCCAGCAGCATTCTCCGGGTAACGAGTGAGCAGTTCTTC. This chain uses TRBV11-2 with TRBJ2-1; D call uncertain. The CDR3 has 14 residues. Germline CDR1 SGHAT, CDR2 FQNNGV. The V gene lost 5 bases and the J gene lost 9 bases, with 17 bases spanning the gap.

V usage is TRBV10-3 and J usage is TRBJ2-3; D might be TRBD2 (5 bases). Germline lookup yields CDR1 ENHRY and CDR2 SYGVKD. V was pared by 9 bases and J by 13 bases, with 23 bases between. The CDR3 spans 13 residues. The CDR3: CAILVGSGDTKYF. The DNA of the CDR3 is TGTGCCATACTAGTTGGATCAGGAGATACTAAGTATTTT.

This clonotype showed up just a few times. V usage is TRBV19 and J usage is TRBJ2-1; 7 nucleotides line up with TRBD2. After removal of 9 bases from V and 6 bases from J, the junction contained 8 bases not matched to a gene. CDR1 is LNHDA and CDR2 is SQIVND in the germline V gene (reference sequence). This CDR3 contains 13 residues. DNA for the CDR3: TGTGCCAGCCGGGGACTACCTGGCAATGAGCAGTTCTTC. Its translation: CASRGLPGNEQFF.

This clonotype was detected many times. The chain's CDR3 is CASSGVDQPQHF. CDR3 DNA: TGTGCCAGCAGTGGGGTTGACCAGCCCCAGCATTTT. The V gene is TRBV28, the J gene TRBJ1-5; D call uncertain. Germline CDR1 MDHEN, CDR2 SYDVKM. The germline V and J ends were trimmed by 5 bases and 7 bases, with 9 bases remaining between them. This CDR3 comprises 12 residues.

The chain joins TRBV19 to TRBJ1-1; perhaps TRBD1 as D (5 bases). In germline, CDR1 is LNHDA, CDR2 SQIVND (reference sequence). V lost 3 bases to trimming and J lost 11 bases, with 22 bases between them. The CDR3 totals 15 residues. CDR3 in DNA: TGTGCCAGTAGTATTGTGGGGGGGTCCCCTCAAGTGGCTTTCTTT. Translated: CASSIVGGSPQVAFF.

J is TRBJ2-1 and V is TRBV24-1; tentatively, D is TRBD1 (5 bases). The CDR3 has 13 amino acids. Trimming took off 5 bases at V and 6 bases at J, with 10 bases between the two ends. CDR1 and CDR2 from the germline V gene are KGHDR and SFDVKD. The chain's CDR3 is CATSAQGVNEQFF. The CDR3 DNA reads TGTGCCACCAGTGCACAAGGGGTCAATGAGCAGTTCTTC.

This clonotype was picked up a small number of times. This sequence joins TRBV12-3 or TRBV12-4 and TRBJ2-2; tentative D call: TRBD2 (5 bases). This CDR3 comprises 13 residues. Between the trimmed V and J ends, which lost 7 bases and 1 base, there was a span of 7 bases. The CDR3 sequence: CASKRLNTGELFF. CDR3 bases: TGTGCCAGCAAGCGGTTGAACACCGGGGAGCTGTTTTTT.

CDR3 sequence: CASSWSRDTEAFF. In DNA, the CDR3 is TGTGCCAGCAGCTGGAGCAGGGACACTGAAGCTTTCTTT. The J gene is TRBJ1-1, the V gene TRBV9, with D perhaps matching TRBD1 (5 bases). Per germline, CDR1 SGDLS and CDR2 YYNGEE. Trimming pared 4 bases from V and 3 bases from J, leaving 10 bases between. The CDR3 has 13 amino acids.

The CDR3 sequence is CASSFGDTYNEQFF. The CDR3 nucleotides read TGTGCCAGCAGCTTCGGTGATACCTACAATGAGCAGTTCTTC. The chain uses TRBV7-6 and TRBJ2-1; D unresolved. The CDR3 sequence is 14 residues long. CDR1 SGHVS and CDR2 FNYEAQ come from the germline V gene. V was trimmed by 3 bases and J by 2 bases, leaving 8 bases between them.

The rearrangement joins TRBV14 to TRBJ1-4, with 7 bases lining up with TRBD1. V was clipped by 4 bases and J by 0 bases; unmatched bases: 8. Looked up from germline, CDR1 is SGHDN and CDR2 is FVKESK. This CDR3 contains 17 residues. The CDR3 coding sequence is TGTGCCAGCAGCCCCCGGGGGACAGTGGCAACTAATGAAAAACTGTTTTTT. This gives the protein CASSPRGTVATNEKLFF.

This chain joins TRBV19 and TRBJ1-1; 8 nucleotides line up with TRBD1. The J segment lost 0 bases and the V segment lost 6 bases, leaving 3 bases of the junction unmatched. Germline V gene data show CDR1 as LNHDA and CDR2 as SQIVND (reference sequence). The CDR3 spans 14 residues. The CDR3 loop reads CASRGQEMNTEAFF. The CDR3 bases are TGTGCCAGTAGGGGACAGGAGATGAACACTGAAGCTTTCTTT.